This is a list of T cell receptor beta chains from one sample in a study of T cells expressing NK-cell markers. Following a re-call of the 5' RACE reads, TCRdb has one entry per CDR3 protein and lacks DNA. Here the sample table reports roughly 150,000 distinct CDR3 sequences. The sequenced material came from blood T cells: a sorted CD56 or NKG2C T cell subset, CD4+ or CD8+ T cells, or bulk PBMC T cells (not recorded which). These receptors all come from a man aged 18 to 69 in good health. Each CDR3 is given with its conserved first and last residue.

length	V	J	CDR3
15	TRBV7-9	TRBJ2-1	CASSLSGDPYNEQFF
18	TRBV15	TRBJ2-6	CATSREGVWASGANVLTF
16	TRBV7-9	TRBJ2-5	CASTAFDKGFQETQYF
16	TRBV9	TRBJ2-7	CASSGRRTGGSYEQYF
14	TRBV29-1	TRBJ1-2	CSVGGQGAYYGYTF
13	TRBV12-3/TRBV12-4	TRBJ2-5	CASSDSNYETQYF
13	TRBV5-4	TRBJ1-2	CASSWNPGYGYTF
17	TRBV6-5	TRBJ1-2	CASSYSARGKRDYGYTF
17	TRBV19	TRBJ1-5	CASSVDRSIPINQPQHF
16	TRBV13	TRBJ2-7	CASSLGTSGGTYEQYF
15	TRBV7-9	TRBJ2-5	CASSFSDRGLETQYF
15	TRBV19	TRBJ2-7	CASSWAFQSSYEQYF
15	TRBV6-1	TRBJ1-2	CASSEWLTGPTGYTF
14	TRBV24-1	TRBJ1-2	CATSDVHNGYGYTF
16	TRBV12-3/TRBV12-4	TRBJ2-3	CASSLDRVRYADTQYF
14	TRBV6-1	TRBJ1-1	CASLRTGGYTEAFF
14	TRBV28	TRBJ2-3	CASSPRTTRDTQYF
13	TRBV7-9	TRBJ2-7	CASTPWGGSEQYF
16	TRBV9	TRBJ2-1	CASSASPGQAYNEQFF
17	TRBV28	TRBJ1-6	CASRSDRGSSYNSPLHF
15	TRBV27	TRBJ1-2	CASSSSGTDNYGYTF
15	TRBV5-5	TRBJ2-7	CASSLAGQRFYEQYF
16	TRBV4-2	TRBJ1-4	CASSQDLGTGGEKLFF
16	TRBV7-3	TRBJ2-1	CASSLMAGGSYNEQFF
14	TRBV11-2	TRBJ2-1	CASSSSRAHNEQFF
15	TRBV5-6	TRBJ1-6	CASSFSIGNNSPLHF
13	TRBV3-1	TRBJ2-7	CASSPTQGYEQYF
13	TRBV5-1	TRBJ2-1	CASTGENTNEQFF
14	TRBV7-8	TRBJ2-5	CASSLGLFQETQYF
16	TRBV7-8	TRBJ2-3	CASSPTTGYGTDTQYF
14	TRBV6-5	TRBJ1-2	CASSYSDGLYGYTF
17	TRBV28	TRBJ1-6	CASSLGDRGAYNSPLHF
14	TRBV4-1	TRBJ2-7	CASSPTLNSYEQYF
15	TRBV7-3	TRBJ2-3	CASSSDSGAADTQYF
16	TRBV4-2	TRBJ1-1	CASSPAVGAYGTEAFF
15	TRBV4-1	TRBJ2-5	CASSHRQTSQETQYF
12	TRBV6-6	TRBJ2-3	CASSYLADTQYF
16	TRBV4-1	TRBJ1-1	CASSQRRGRRNTEAFF
17	TRBV9	TRBJ1-1	CASSVAGGLGANTEAFF